This passage covers 3 T cell receptor beta chains from one sample sequenced in a study of blood T cell repertoires in COVID-19. Clones were sequenced by immunoSEQ multiplex PCR, and TCRdb holds only the in-frame ones, with some missing. The sample lists 300,000 to 400,000 clones, 65% to 90% occurring once. The sequencing sample was made of PBMCs or T cells enriched from blood (not recorded which). Source of these receptors: a woman aged 40-49 years with acute COVID-19.

This clone appeared a single time. The chain recombines TRBV3-1 (or the pseudogene TRBV3-2) with TRBJ2-7, with 11 bases identical to TRBD2. The ends lost 6 bases at V and 0 bases at J; junction bases unmatched: 1. Germline CDR1 reads LGHDT; CDR2 reads YNNKEL (reference sequence). The CDR3 sequence is 14 residues long. The CDR3 loop is CASRLAGASYEQYF. The CDR3 nucleotides are TGTGCCAGCAGACTAGCGGGAGCCTCCTACGAGCAGTACTTC.

The V call is TRBV4-2, the J call TRBJ2-7; D is unclear. The CDR3 contains 14 residues. Germline CDR1 LGHNA, CDR2 YNFKEQ. Trimming pared 0 bases from V and 6 bases from J, leaving 12 bases between. CDR3 in DNA: TGTGCCAGCAGCCAAGATCAGGCAGGTACCGAGCAGTACTTC. This translates into CASSQDQAGTEQYF.

The chain combines TRBV18 with TRBJ2-1; TRBD2 matches at 13 bases. Germline-derived CDR1 and CDR2 are KGHSH and LQKENI. The length of the CDR3 is 21 residues. V lost 0 bases and J lost 8; bases outside the gene matches: 19. The CDR3 DNA is TGTGCCAGCTCACCACCGAACGGACTAGCGGGAGTATCCCTAAATTCGGATGAGCAGTTCTTC. Residues: CASSPPNGLAGVSLNSDEQFF.